One sample yielded the 11 T cell receptor beta chains listed below, sequenced in a study of control samples from healthy donors and cancer patients. Repertoires were generated with immunoSEQ multiplex PCR, while TCRdb's copy carries only in-frame clones and drops some. The data show about 99,000 clones, with approximately 90% seen just once and about 18% held by the top ten. The sample was PBMCs. The receptors come from a man between 60 and 75 years old with lung cancer.

The V and J genes are TRBV29-1 and TRBJ2-2; D may correspond to TRBD1 or TRBD2 (5 bases each). This CDR3 is built from 15 residues. The V end was cut by 0 bases, the J end by 6 bases, with 14 bases between. CDR1 and CDR2 (germline): SQVTM, ANQGSEA. The CDR3 spells CSVEDRMGRAGELFF. CDR3 bases: TGCAGCGTTGAAGATCGGATGGGACGGGCCGGGGAGCTGTTTTTT.

This clone was counted only a few times. The V gene is TRBV2, the J gene TRBJ1-5; tentative D call: TRBD1 (5 bases). CDR3 length: 15 residues. The germline gives CDR1 SNHLY, CDR2 FYNNEI. V was shortened by 7 bases and J by 0 bases, with 13 bases between the two germline ends. The CDR3 region has the DNA TGTGCCAGCAAAGGGACCGGGATTAGCAATCAGCCCCAGCATTTT. It is translated as CASKGTGISNQPQHF.

The chain links TRBV4-2 to TRBJ1-1; no definite D call. The germline gives CDR1 LGHNA, CDR2 YNFKEQ. V gave up 2 bases and J gave up 1 base, with 5 bases separating them. CDR3 length: 13 residues. The CDR3 sequence: CASSQYTNTEAFF. The DNA of the CDR3 is TGTGCCAGCAGCCAATATACGAACACTGAAGCTTTCTTT.

J is TRBJ1-1 and V is TRBV6-5, with a weak D call TRBD1 (6 bases). V was shortened by 1 base and J by 9 bases, with 12 bases between the two germline ends. CDR1 and CDR2 from the germline V gene are MNHEY and SVGAGI. The CDR3 spans 13 residues. In DNA, the CDR3 is TGTGCCAGCAGTTACTTCGGGGGCCAGAAAGCTTTCTTT. Translated: CASSYFGGQKAFF.

The chain joins TRBV27 to TRBJ1-5, with no clear D. V lost 3 bases and J 5 bases, leaving 14 bases between the germline ends. Germline V gene sequence: CDR1 MNHEY, CDR2 SMNVEV (reference sequence). CDR3 size: 15 residues. The CDR3 DNA is TGTGCCAGCAGTTTCAGGCAAGGGATTGATCAGCCCCAGCATTTT. Residues: CASSFRQGIDQPQHF.

With respect to this clone: This sample also contains other DNA sequences that code for the same CDR3. This sequence joins TRBV5-4 and TRBJ2-3; D may be TRBD1 (6 bases). CDR3 size: 14 residues. V was trimmed by 1 base and J by 3 bases, leaving 9 bases between them. The germline gives CDR1 SGHNT, CDR2 YYREEE (reference sequence). CDR3 amino acids: CASSLRQGTDTQYF. CDR3 DNA sequence: TGTGCCAGCAGCTTGCGCCAGGGGACAGATACGCAGTATTTT. Together with reference TRBV5-4 and TRBJ2-3, the CDR3 gives the full variable domain: ETGVTQSPTHLIKTRGQQVTLRCSSQSGHNTVSWYQQALGQGPQFIFQYYREEENGRGNFPPRFSGLQFPNYSSELNVNALELDDSALYLCASSLRQGTDTQYFGPGTRLTVL.

The chain has TRBV7-3 and TRBJ2-3; D ambiguous. CDR1 and CDR2 from the germline V gene are SGHTA and FQGTGA. Between the trimmed V and J ends, which lost 0 bases and 5 bases, there was a span of 6 bases. The CDR3 spans 13 residues. The CDR3 loop reads CASSLTWGDTQYF. The CDR3 region has the DNA TGTGCCAGCAGCTTAACCTGGGGAGATACGCAGTATTTT.

This chain connects TRBV6-2 or TRBV6-3 to TRBJ2-7; D tentatively reads TRBD1 or TRBD2 (5 bases each). Deletions cut 2 bases from V and 2 bases from J, with 13 bases between. The CDR3 consists of 15 residues. From germline, CDR1 is MNHEY and CDR2 SVGEGT. This CDR3 reads CASSYPKGTAYEQYV. In DNA form, the CDR3 reads TGTGCCAGCAGTTACCCCAAAGGGACGGCCTACGAGCAGTACGTC.

J is TRBJ2-7 and V is TRBV14; no firm D call. The CDR3 is 13 residues long. V lost 3 bases, J lost 1 base, and 7 bases lay in between. Looked up from germline, CDR1 is SGHDN and CDR2 is FVKESK. CDR3 DNA sequence: TGTGCCAGCAGCCACGGACCGTCCTACGAGCAGTACGTC. Translated, it gives CASSHGPSYEQYV.

A remark on this clone: One end of the junction is discordant with germline, which a read error may explain. The rearrangement links TRBV19 to TRBJ1-2; possibly TRBD1 for D (5 bases). Germline V gives CDR1 LNHDA, CDR2 SQIVND (reference sequence). CDR3 length: 14 amino acids. DNA for the CDR3: TGTGCCAGTAGAATAGGGGATTTGGGCTATGGCTACACCTTC. Translating gives CASRIGDLGYGYTF.

The chain combines TRBV20-1 with TRBJ1-6; D is unclear. CDR1 and CDR2 from the germline V gene are DFQATT and SNEGSKA (reference sequence). This CDR3 region has 15 residues. V was trimmed by 3 bases and J by 7 bases, leaving 16 bases between them. CDR3: CSASAPGKGNSPLHF. In DNA form, the CDR3 reads TGCAGTGCTAGTGCCCCCGGGAAAGGGAATTCACCCCTCCACTTT.